A selection of T cell receptor beta chains follows, all from one sample in a study of T cell clones after liver transplantation. Measured with immunoSEQ multiplex PCR; TCRdb has only the in-frame clones, and not every one. The sample lists 93,000 or so clones; about 86% were seen once. The material was CD4+ T cells from blood, obtained around 50 months after liver transplant. The receptors derive from a human patient who received a liver transplant. The graft donor may account for some of the T cells. Both conserved end residues are part of each CDR3. A D gene is named only where the DNA matches it firmly. Size is stated for part of the rows, as once, few or many counts, or as a class when the clone is expanded.

v_gene	d_gene	abundance	j_gene	len	CDR3aa	CDR3nt
TRBV5-1	NA	NA	TRBJ2-1	15	CASSLGRASYNEQFF	TGCGCCAGCAGCTTGGGGCGTGCCTCCTACAATGAGCAGTTCTTC
TRBV11-1	NA	NA	TRBJ2-6	17	CASTLTEGRAGANVLTF	TGTGCCAGCACACTAACCGAGGGCAGGGCTGGGGCCAACGTCCTGACTTTC
TRBV18	NA	NA	TRBJ1-2	14	CASSPLSPNYGYTF	TGTGCCAGCTCACCACTGTCACCTAACTATGGCTACACCTTC
TRBV18	NA	NA	TRBJ2-2	15	CASSSGSGTAGELFF	TGTGCCAGCTCCTCGGGATCCGGGACGGCCGGGGAGCTGTTTTTT
TRBV5-4	NA	NA	TRBJ2-2	16	CASSSGLGAAVGELFF	TGTGCCAGCAGCTCGGGGCTGGGGGCTGCGGTCGGGGAGCTGTTTTTT
TRBV6-6	TRBD1	NA	TRBJ1-2	14	CASSYGTGVNGYTF	TGTGCCAGCAGTTACGGGACAGGGGTTAATGGCTACACCTTC
TRBV18	NA	NA	TRBJ2-5	13	CASSPGLQETQYF	TGTGCCAGCTCACCAGGGCTACAAGAGACCCAGTACTTC
TRBV7-2	NA	NA	TRBJ2-4	17	CASSLVTGGGGKNIQYF	TGTGCCAGCAGCTTAGTAACAGGGGGAGGGGGCAAAAACATTCAGTACTTC
TRBV10-1	TRBD2	NA	TRBJ2-7	17	CASSEELAGGPLYEQYF	TGCGCCAGCAGTGAGGAATTAGCGGGAGGGCCCTTGTACGAGCAGTACTTC
TRBV11-2	NA	NA	TRBJ2-5	14	CASSAPGVRETQYF	TGTGCCAGCAGCGCTCCAGGGGTACGGGAGACCCAGTACTTC
TRBV28	NA	NA	TRBJ1-5	12	CASSQGSQPQHF	TGTGCCAGCAGTCAGGGATCCCAGCCCCAGCATTTT
TRBV25-1	NA	NA	TRBJ1-6	16	CASSGPHRNINSPLHF	TGTGCCAGCAGTGGTCCTCACCGGAACATTAATTCACCCCTCCACTTT
TRBV18	NA	NA	TRBJ2-7	14	CASSPPGLAYEQYF	TGTGCCAGCTCACCACCTGGGCTAGCCTACGAGCAGTACTTC
TRBV10-2	NA	NA	TRBJ2-7	13	CAITIPQGYEQYF	TGCGCCATCACCATCCCTCAGGGCTACGAGCAGTACTTC
TRBV5-1	TRBD2	few	TRBJ2-1	16	CASSPEGLAGGDEQFF	TGCGCCAGCAGCCCGGAGGGACTAGCGGGAGGCGACGAGCAGTTCTTC
TRBV7-2	NA	NA	TRBJ1-5	15	CASSFSQLSNQPQHF	TGTGCCAGCAGCTTTTCACAGCTTAGCAATCAGCCCCAGCATTTT
TRBV5-1	NA	NA	TRBJ2-5	15	CASSLGTPYQETQYF	TGCGCCAGCAGCTTGGGGACTCCTTACCAAGAGACCCAGTACTTC
TRBV7-8	TRBD1	few	TRBJ1-2	14	CASSLQTGNYGYTF	TGTGCCAGCAGCTTACAGACAGGGAACTATGGCTACACCTTC
TRBV5-1	TRBD1	NA	TRBJ2-1	16	CASSLGTGDFYNEQFF	TGCGCCAGCAGCTTGGGGACAGGGGACTTCTACAATGAGCAGTTCTTC
TRBV28	NA	NA	TRBJ2-7	12	CASSSSVNEQYF	TGTGCCAGCAGTTCCTCTGTGAACGAGCAGTACTTC
TRBV4-1	TRBD1	few	TRBJ1-1	16	CASSHPYSGQGTEAFF	TGCGCCAGCAGCCACCCTTATTCGGGACAGGGAACTGAAGCTTTCTTT
TRBV5-1	NA	NA	TRBJ1-1	13	CASRGLGNTEAFF	TGCGCCAGCAGGGGGCTCGGGAACACTGAAGCTTTCTTT
TRBV25-1	NA	few	TRBJ1-4	16	CASSEYVRRENEKLFF	TGTGCCAGCAGTGAATATGTCCGACGGGAGAATGAAAAACTGTTTTTT
TRBV28	NA	NA	TRBJ1-1	16	CASPGAAGPANTEAFF	TGTGCCAGCCCTGGGGCTGCAGGCCCGGCGAACACTGAAGCTTTCTTT
TRBV28	NA	NA	TRBJ1-1	14	CASSLPEKNTEAFF	TGTGCCAGCAGTTTACCAGAAAAGAACACTGAAGCTTTCTTT
TRBV28	TRBD1	NA	TRBJ1-4	16	CASTQGQGPTNEKLFF	TGTGCCAGCACCCAAGGACAGGGACCAACTAATGAAAAACTGTTTTTT
TRBV6-5	TRBD1	NA	TRBJ1-1	16	CASSYRQGRGTTEAFF	TGTGCCAGCAGTTACAGACAGGGCCGGGGGACCACTGAAGCTTTCTTT
TRBV11-2	NA	NA	TRBJ2-3	16	CASSSRQTQLTDTQYF	TGTGCCAGCAGCTCGAGACAGACCCAACTCACAGATACGCAGTATTTT
TRBV4-1	TRBD2	once	TRBJ2-1	15	CASSQDRTSRAAQFF	TGCGCCAGCAGCCAAGATAGGACTAGTCGCGCTGCGCAGTTCTTC
TRBV9	NA	NA	TRBJ1-3	14	CASSSGTAGNTIYF	TGTGCCAGCAGCTCTGGGACGGCTGGAAACACCATATATTTT
TRBV7-9	NA	few	TRBJ1-4	14	CASSTRAGGEKLFF	TGTGCCAGCAGTACTCGGGCCGGGGGCGAAAAACTGTTTTTT
TRBV25-1	NA	NA	TRBJ1-1	14	CASSLTGINTGAFF	TGTGCCAGCAGCCTGACAGGAATCAACACTGGAGCTTTCTTT
TRBV21-1	NA	NA	TRBJ2-7	10	CASSIYDEIF	TGTGCCAGCAGCATTTATGACGAAATCTTC
TRBV7-8	NA	once	TRBJ1-2	13	CASSLGGGDGYTF	TGTGCCAGCAGCTTAGGGGGAGGTGATGGCTACACCTTC
TRBV27	NA	once	TRBJ2-1	16	CASIFRLADSYNEQFF	TGTGCCAGCATTTTCCGACTGGCGGACTCCTACAATGAGCAGTTCTTC
TRBV5-1	NA	NA	TRBJ1-1	14	CASSLGTRGGEAFF	TGCGCCAGCAGCTTGGGAACACGAGGCGGTGAAGCTTTCTTT
TRBV5-1	NA	once	TRBJ1-1	14	CASSSLSGNTEAFF	TGCGCCAGCAGCTCCCTGTCCGGGAACACTGAAGCTTTCTTT
TRBV5-1	NA	NA	TRBJ1-3	15	CASSKDSASGNTIYF	TGCGCCAGCAGCAAGGACAGTGCCTCTGGAAACACCATATATTTT
TRBV7-2	NA	once	TRBJ2-1	16	CASSTRVGLGDNEQFF	TGTGCCAGCAGCACCCGGGTAGGTCTGGGGGATAATGAGCAGTTCTTC
TRBV6-1	NA	once	TRBJ2-2	14	CASRVPQGIGELFF	TGTGCCAGCAGGGTCCCTCAGGGAATCGGGGAGCTGTTTTTT
TRBV27	TRBD1	NA	TRBJ1-5	17	CASSSLTGGASIQPQHF	TGTGCCAGCAGTTCCCTGACAGGGGGCGCCAGCATTCAGCCCCAGCATTTT
TRBV11-2	NA	NA	TRBJ2-1	16	CASSLGGGVSYNEQFF	TGTGCCAGCAGCTTAGGAGGGGGGGTCTCCTACAATGAGCAGTTCTTC
TRBV15	TRBD2	NA	TRBJ2-1	17	CATSIIRSGGSYNEQFF	TGTGCCACCAGCATCATCCGGAGCGGGGGGTCCTACAATGAGCAGTTCTTC
TRBV7-2	NA	NA	TRBJ1-2	13	CASSLEVVYGYTF	TGTGCCAGCAGCTTAGAGGTCGTCTATGGCTACACCTTC
TRBV5-6	NA	NA	TRBJ2-1	19	CASSDPVRLGGGHHNEQFF	TGTGCCAGCAGCGATCCCGTGCGGTTAGGCGGGGGACACCACAATGAGCAGTTCTTC
TRBV4-2	NA	many	TRBJ1-6	12	CASSQDRGTLHF	TGTGCCAGCAGCCAAGATCGGGGCACCCTCCACTTT